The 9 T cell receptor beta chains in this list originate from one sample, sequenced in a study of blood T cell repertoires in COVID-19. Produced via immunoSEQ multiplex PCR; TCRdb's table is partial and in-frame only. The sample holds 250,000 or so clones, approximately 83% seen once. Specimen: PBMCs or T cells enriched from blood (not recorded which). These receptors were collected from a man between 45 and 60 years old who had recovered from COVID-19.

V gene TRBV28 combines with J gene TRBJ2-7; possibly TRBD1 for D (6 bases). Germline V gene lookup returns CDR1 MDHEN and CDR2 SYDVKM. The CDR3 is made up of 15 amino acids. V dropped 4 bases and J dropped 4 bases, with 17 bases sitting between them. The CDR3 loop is CASSSGTYSRYEQYF. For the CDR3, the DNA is TGTGCCAGCAGTTCCGGGACATATTCACGATACGAGCAGTACTTC.

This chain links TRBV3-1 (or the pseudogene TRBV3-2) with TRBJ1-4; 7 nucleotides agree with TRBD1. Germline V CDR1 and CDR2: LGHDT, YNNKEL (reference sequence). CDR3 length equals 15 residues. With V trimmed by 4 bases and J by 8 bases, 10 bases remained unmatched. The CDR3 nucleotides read TGTGCCAGCAGCCGAAGAGGGCACAGGGGAGAAAAACTGTTTTTT. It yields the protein CASSRRGHRGEKLFF.

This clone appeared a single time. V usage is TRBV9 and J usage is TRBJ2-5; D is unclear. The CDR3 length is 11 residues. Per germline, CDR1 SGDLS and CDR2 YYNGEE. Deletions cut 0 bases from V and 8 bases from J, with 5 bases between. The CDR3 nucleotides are TGTGCCAGCAGCGTAGGCGCAACCCAGTACTTC. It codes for CASSVGATQYF.

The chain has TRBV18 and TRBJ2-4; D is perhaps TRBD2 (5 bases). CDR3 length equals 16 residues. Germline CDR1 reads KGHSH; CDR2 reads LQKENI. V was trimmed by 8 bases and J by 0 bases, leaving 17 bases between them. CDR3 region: CASRQGGSLAKNIQYF. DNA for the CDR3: TGTGCCAGCCGGCAAGGAGGAAGCCTAGCCAAAAACATTCAGTACTTC.

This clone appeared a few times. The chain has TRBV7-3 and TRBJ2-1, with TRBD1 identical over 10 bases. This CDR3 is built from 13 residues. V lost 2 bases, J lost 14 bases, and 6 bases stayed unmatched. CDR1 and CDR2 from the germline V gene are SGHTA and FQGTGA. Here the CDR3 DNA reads TGTGCCAGCAGCTTATCCGCGACAGGGGGCAAGTTCTTC. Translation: CASSLSATGGKFF.

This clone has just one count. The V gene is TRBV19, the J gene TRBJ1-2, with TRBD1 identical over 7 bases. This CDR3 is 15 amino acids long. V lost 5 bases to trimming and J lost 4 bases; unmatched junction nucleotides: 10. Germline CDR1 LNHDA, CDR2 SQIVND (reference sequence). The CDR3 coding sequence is TGTGCCAGTAGTCCAGGGGGACAAGCGGGCTATGGCTACACCTTC. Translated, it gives CASSPGGQAGYGYTF.

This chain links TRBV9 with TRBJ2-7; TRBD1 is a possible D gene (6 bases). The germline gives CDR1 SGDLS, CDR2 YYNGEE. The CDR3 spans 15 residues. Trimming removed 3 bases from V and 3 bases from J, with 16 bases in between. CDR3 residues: CASSAGQTVDYEQYF. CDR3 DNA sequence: TGTGCCAGCAGCGCCGGACAGACGGTCGACTACGAGCAGTACTTC. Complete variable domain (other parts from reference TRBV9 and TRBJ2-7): DSGVTQTPKHLITATGQRVTLRCSPRSGDLSVYWYQQSLDQGLQFLIQYYNGEERAKGNILERFSAQQFPDLHSELNLSSLELGDSALYFCASSAGQTVDYEQYFGPGTRLTVT.

The CDR3 here is CASSARLAGGLLGTDTQYF. The CDR3 DNA is TGTGCCAGCAGCGCCCGACTAGCGGGGGGGCTCCTAGGCACAGATACGCAGTATTTT. The V gene is TRBV7-8, the J gene TRBJ2-3, with 14 bases fitting TRBD2. The junction had 11 bases not matched to a gene; V was cut back by 5 bases and J by 1 base. Germline loops: CDR1 SGHVS, CDR2 FQNEAQ. The CDR3 contains 19 residues.

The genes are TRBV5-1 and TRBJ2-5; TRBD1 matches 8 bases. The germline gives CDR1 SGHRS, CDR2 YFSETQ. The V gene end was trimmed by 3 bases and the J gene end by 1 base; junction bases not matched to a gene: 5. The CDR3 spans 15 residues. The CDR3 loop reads CASSSSGTGQETQYF. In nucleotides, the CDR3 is TGCGCCAGCAGCTCCTCCGGGACAGGCCAAGAGACCCAGTACTTC. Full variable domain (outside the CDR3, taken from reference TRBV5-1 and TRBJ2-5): KAGVTQTPRYLIKTRGQQVTLSCSPISGHRSVSWYQQTPGQGLQFLFEYFSETQRNKGNFPGRFSGRQFSNSRSEMNVSTLELGDSALYLCASSSSGTGQETQYFGPGTRLLVL.